This T cell receptor (beta chain) comes out of a study of blood T cell repertoires in COVID-19. Study information: The United States, Italy and Spain supplied acute and convalescent COVID-19 samples. Sample material is recorded as cDNA or gDNA derived from T cells, B-cell-depleted T cells, or PBMCs.

The data were produced by immunoSEQ multiplex PCR, yet TCRdb's version contains in-frame clones alone and is incomplete. The repertoire holds roughly 65,000 clones, with approximately 79% as singletons. This CDR3 has 13 amino acids. The V end lost 5 bases, the J end lost 2 bases, and 10 bases lay between the germline ends. CDR1 is KGHSH and CDR2 is LQKENI in the germline V gene. Sequencing used peripheral blood. The TCR comes from a human donor in a cohort sampled during active COVID-19. The chain links TRBV18 to TRBJ2-7; no clear D gene. CDR3 coding DNA: TGTGCCAGCTCAAAAGGCGGAACCTACGAGCAGTACTTC. Translating gives CASSKGGTYEQYF.